The source of this TCR beta chain is a study of T-cell reconstitution after alpha-beta-depleted transplantation in children. Overall study findings and caveats: Several hundred graft clones that had expanded were reportedly the source of alpha-beta T cells about two months after transplant. Newly produced T cells mostly provided counts and TCRbeta diversity after one year, as hyperexpanded clones declined.

Germline-derived CDR1 and CDR2 are SQVTM and ANQGSEA. This CDR3 region has 14 residues. V was clipped by 3 bases and J by 4 bases, with 16 bases between them. Library preparation (for TCRbeta) was performed with unique molecular identifiers. TCRdb fed the PCR reads into MiXCR, producing one record per CDR3 protein. The data hold roughly 500,000 distinct CDR3 sequences, with about 11% observed a single time. This clonotype was seen repeatedly, ten times or more. Its cognate antigen is unknown. The sequencing here drew on PBMCs, taken before TCRalphabeta/CD19-depleted stem cell transplant. The chain uses TRBV29-1 and TRBJ2-7, with D tentatively TRBD2 (5 bases). The source is a child aged 2 to 10 with inherited bone marrow failure, due to receive a stem cell transplant. The CDR3 sequence is CSVEGPGGLYEQYF. CDR3 DNA: TGCAGCGTTGAGGGCCCCGGCGGACTTTACGAGCAGTACTTC.